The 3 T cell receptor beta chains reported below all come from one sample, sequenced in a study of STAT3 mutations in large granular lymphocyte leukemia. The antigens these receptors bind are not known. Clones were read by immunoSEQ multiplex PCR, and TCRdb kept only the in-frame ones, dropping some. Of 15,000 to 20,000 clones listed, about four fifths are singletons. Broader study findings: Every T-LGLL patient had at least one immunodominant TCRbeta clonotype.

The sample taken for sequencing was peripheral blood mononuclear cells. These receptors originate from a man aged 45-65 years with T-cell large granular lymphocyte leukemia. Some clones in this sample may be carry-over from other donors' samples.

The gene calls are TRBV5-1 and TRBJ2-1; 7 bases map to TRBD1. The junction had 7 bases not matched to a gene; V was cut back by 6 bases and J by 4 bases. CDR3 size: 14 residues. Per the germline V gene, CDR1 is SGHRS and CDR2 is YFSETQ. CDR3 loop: CASIRDSFYNEQFF. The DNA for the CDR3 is TGCGCCAGCATCCGGGACAGCTTTTACAATGAGCAGTTCTTC.

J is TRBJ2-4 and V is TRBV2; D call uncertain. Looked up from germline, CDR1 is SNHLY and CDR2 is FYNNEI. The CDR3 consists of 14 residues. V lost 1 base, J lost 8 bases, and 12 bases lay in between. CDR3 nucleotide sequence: TGTGCCAGCAGTGAAGATGGCAGGTCGGACATTCAGTACTTC. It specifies CASSEDGRSDIQYF.

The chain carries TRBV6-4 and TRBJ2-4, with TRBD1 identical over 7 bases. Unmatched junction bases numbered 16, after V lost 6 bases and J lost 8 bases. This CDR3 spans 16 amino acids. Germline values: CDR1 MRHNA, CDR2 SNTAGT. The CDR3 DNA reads TGTGCCAGCAGCGATGGAAAAGGGGGCAGAGGGGACATTCAGTACTTC. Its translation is CASSDGKGGRGDIQYF.